This T cell receptor (beta chain) is from a study of spatial heterogeneity in lung cancer. Time point reported: blood at routine non-recurrence follow-up after resection. No cell sorting; template was whole RNA from tumor, lung tissue or PBMC. In this sample, this clonotype turned up a few times. The CDR3 consists of 16 residues. The junction had 9 bases not matched to a gene; V was cut back by 6 bases and J by 1 base. Germline CDR1 is MNHEY and CDR2 is SVGAGI. TCRdb reprocessed the 5' RACE reads with MiXCR, giving one entry per CDR3 protein. This repertoire shows around 110,000 distinct CDR3 sequences, 12% found once; its top ten account for roughly 17%.

This receptor was taken from a male donor with early-stage non-small cell lung cancer. The genes are TRBV6-5 and TRBJ2-3; TRBD1 matches at 8 bases. Source: PBMCs, taken at follow-up. In DNA, the CDR3 is TGTGCCAGCAGGCCCACAGGCAGGGGGCGCACAGATACGCAGTATTTT. Its protein product is CASRPTGRGRTDTQYF.